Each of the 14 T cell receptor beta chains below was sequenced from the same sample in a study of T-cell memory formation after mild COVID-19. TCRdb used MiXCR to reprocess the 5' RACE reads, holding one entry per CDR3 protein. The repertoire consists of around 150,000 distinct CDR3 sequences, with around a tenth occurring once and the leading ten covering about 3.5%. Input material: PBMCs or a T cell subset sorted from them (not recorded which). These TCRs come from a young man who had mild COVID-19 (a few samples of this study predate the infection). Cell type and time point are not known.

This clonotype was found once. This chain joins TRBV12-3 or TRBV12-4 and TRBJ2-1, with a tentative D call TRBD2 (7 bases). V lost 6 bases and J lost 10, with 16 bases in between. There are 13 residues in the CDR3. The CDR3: CASRGPGGAEQFF. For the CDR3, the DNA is TGTGCCAGCAGGGGACCTGGGGGGGCCGAGCAGTTCTTC.

The CDR3 DNA reads TGCGCCAGCAGCCCCCGGGAGGATATTAGTGTTCAGCCCCAGCATTTT. Its translation: CASSPREDISVQPQHF. V is TRBV4-1 and J is TRBJ1-5, with D hard to call. Deletions cut 4 bases from V and 6 bases from J, with 19 bases between. The CDR3 spans 16 residues. Germline V gene sequence: CDR1 MGHRA, CDR2 YSYEKL.

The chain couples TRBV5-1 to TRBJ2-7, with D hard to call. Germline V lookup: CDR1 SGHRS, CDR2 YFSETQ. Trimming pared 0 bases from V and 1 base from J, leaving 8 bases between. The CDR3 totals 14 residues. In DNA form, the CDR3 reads TGCGCCAGCAGCTTGGGATGGGTTTCCTACGAGCAGTACTTC. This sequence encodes CASSLGWVSYEQYF.

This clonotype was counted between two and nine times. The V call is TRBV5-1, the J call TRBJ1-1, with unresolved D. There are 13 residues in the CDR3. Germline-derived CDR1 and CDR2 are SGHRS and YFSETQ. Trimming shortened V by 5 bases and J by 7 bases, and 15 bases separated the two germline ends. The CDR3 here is CASSIDFDGEAFF. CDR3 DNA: TGCGCCAGCAGTATCGACTTCGACGGTGAAGCTTTCTTT.

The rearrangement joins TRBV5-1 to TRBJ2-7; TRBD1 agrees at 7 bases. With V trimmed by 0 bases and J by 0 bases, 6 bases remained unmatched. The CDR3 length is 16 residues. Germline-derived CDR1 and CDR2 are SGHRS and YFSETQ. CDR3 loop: CASSLVGQAFSYEQYF. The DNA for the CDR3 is TGCGCCAGCAGCTTGGTCGGACAGGCCTTCTCCTACGAGCAGTACTTC. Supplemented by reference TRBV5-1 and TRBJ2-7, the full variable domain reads KAGVTQTPRYLIKTRGQQVTLSCSPISGHRSVSWYQQTPGQGLQFLFEYFSETQRNKGNFPGRFSGRQFSNSRSEMNVSTLELGDSALYLCASSLVGQAFSYEQYFGPGTRLTVT.

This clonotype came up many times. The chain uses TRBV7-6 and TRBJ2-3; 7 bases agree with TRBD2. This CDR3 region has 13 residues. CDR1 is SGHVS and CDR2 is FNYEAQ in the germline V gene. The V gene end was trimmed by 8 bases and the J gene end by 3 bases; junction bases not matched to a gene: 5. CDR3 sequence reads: CASSGGGTDTQYF. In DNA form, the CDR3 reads TGTGCCAGCTCGGGCGGGGGAACAGATACGCAGTATTTT.

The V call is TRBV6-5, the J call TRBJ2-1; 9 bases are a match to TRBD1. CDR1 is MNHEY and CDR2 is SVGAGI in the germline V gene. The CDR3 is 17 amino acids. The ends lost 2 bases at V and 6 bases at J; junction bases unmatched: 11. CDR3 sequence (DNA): TGTGCCAGCAGTTACCTGTCCGGGACAGGGTACGGCAATGAGCAGTTCTTC. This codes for CASSYLSGTGYGNEQFF.

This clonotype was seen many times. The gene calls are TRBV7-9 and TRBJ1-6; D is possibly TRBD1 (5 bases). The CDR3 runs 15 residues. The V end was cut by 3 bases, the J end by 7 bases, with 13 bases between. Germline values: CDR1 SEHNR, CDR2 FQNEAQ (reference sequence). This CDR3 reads CASSFGGEGNSPLHF. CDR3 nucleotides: TGTGCCAGCAGCTTTGGAGGGGAGGGAAATTCACCCCTCCACTTT.

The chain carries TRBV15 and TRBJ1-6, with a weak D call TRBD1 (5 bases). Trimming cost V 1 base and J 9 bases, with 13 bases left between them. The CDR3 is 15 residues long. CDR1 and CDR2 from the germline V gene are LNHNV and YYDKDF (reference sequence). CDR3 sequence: CATSRGGVFGSPLHF. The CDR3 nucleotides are TGTGCCACCAGCAGAGGGGGGGTGTTTGGTTCACCCCTCCACTTT.

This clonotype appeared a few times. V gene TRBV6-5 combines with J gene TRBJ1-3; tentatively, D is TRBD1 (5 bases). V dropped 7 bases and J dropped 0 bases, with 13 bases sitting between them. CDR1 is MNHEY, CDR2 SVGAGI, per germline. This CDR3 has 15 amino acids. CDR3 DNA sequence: TGTGCCAGCAAAACTCTCCAGGGCTCTGGAAACACCATATATTTT. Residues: CASKTLQGSGNTIYF.

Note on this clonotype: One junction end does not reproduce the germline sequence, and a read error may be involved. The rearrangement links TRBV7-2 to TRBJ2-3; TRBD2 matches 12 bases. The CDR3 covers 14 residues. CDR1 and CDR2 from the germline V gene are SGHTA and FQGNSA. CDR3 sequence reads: CASSLEVLAGGQNF. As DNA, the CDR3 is TGTGCCAGCAGCTTAGAGGTTCTAGCGGGGGGGCAGAATTTT.

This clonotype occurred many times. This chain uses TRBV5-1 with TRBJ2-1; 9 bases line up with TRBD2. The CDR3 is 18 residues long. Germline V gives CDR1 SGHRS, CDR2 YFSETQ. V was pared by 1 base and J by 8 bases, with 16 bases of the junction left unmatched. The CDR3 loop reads CASSLSRLAGPHGDEQFF. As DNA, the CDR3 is TGCGCCAGCAGCTTGAGTAGGCTAGCGGGGCCCCACGGGGATGAGCAGTTCTTC.

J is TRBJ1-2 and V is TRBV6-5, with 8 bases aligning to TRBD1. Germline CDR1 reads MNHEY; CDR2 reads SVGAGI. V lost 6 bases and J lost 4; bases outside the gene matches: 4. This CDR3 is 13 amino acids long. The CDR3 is CASSRGQGYGYTF. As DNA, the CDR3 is TGTGCCAGCAGCCGTGGACAGGGCTATGGCTACACCTTC.

The chain's CDR3 is CASSVDRAGTEAFF. The CDR3 nucleotides are TGCGCCAGCAGCGTGGACAGGGCGGGCACTGAAGCTTTCTTT. The genes are TRBV5-1 and TRBJ1-1, with TRBD1 matching over 8 bases. Germline CDR1 reads SGHRS; CDR2 reads YFSETQ. V shed 4 bases, J shed 4 bases, and the junction held 6 bases outside the gene matches. This CDR3 is built from 14 residues.